Given below is one TCR beta chain in context. A single base separates this from a much larger clone, so it may be a read error. Original processing methods: Construction of a distant-metastasis classifier for papillary thyroid cancer relied on CDR3 differences across clinicopathological groups. TCRdb re-called clones via MiXCR from the PCR reads. The V and J calls were not made by the authors but by TCRdb's processing. The top ten hold under 30% of the sample, which has about 40,000 clones, about 10% seen once. Patients had received no treatment of any kind before thyroid surgery. V lost 9 bases to trimming and J lost 2 bases; unmatched junction nucleotides: 14. The germline gives CDR1 SGDLS, CDR2 YYNGEE. CDR3 length: 15 amino acids. This entry comes from a study of metastatic and nonmetastatic thyroid tumors.

The source of this sequence is a female donor with papillary thyroid cancer or a benign thyroid nodule (not recorded which). Some clones in this sample may be carry-over from other donors' samples. Sequencing input: blood. V is TRBV9 and J is TRBJ2-7, with TRBD2 identical over 7 bases. The CDR3 DNA follows: TGTGCCATCAGTGTTGGGGGGAGGGCCCCCTACGAGCAGTACTTC. It translates to CAISVGGRAPYEQYF.